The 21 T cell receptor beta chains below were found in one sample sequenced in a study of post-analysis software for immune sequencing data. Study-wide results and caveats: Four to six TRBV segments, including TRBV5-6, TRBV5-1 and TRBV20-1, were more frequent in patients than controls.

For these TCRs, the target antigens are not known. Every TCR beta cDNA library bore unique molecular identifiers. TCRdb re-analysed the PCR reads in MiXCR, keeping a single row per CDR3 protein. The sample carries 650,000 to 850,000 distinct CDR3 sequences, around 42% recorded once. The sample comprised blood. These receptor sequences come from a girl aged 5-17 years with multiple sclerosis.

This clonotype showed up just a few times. The CDR3 DNA sequence: TGCAGTGCTAGAGACCGGGAGGGCCCCGTCGACGAGCAGTACTTC. Residues: CSARDREGPVDEQYF. The V call is TRBV20-1, the J call TRBJ2-7; TRBD2 agrees at 8 bases. There are 15 residues in the CDR3. Germline V CDR1 and CDR2: DFQATT, SNEGSKA (reference sequence). Trimming cost V 0 bases and J 5 bases; bases outside gene matches: 9.

In DNA form, the CDR3 reads TGCAGTGCTAGTCGGGCTCAGGTGGGGGGTACGCAGTATTTT. Translation gives CSASRAQVGGTQYF. The chain has TRBV20-1 and TRBJ2-3, with TRBD2 as a possible D gene (6 bases). This CDR3 is 14 amino acids long. The germline V gene encodes CDR1 DFQATT and CDR2 SNEGSKA (reference sequence). V was trimmed by 3 bases and J by 8 bases, leaving 18 bases between them.

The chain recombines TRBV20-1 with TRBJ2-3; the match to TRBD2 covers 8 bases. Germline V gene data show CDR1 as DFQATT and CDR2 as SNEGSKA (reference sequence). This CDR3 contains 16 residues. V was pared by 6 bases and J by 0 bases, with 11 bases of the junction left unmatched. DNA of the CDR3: TGCAGTGCCGCCTTCTTTTCTAGCGGGAGCACAGATACGCAGTATTTT. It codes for CSAAFFSSGSTDTQYF.

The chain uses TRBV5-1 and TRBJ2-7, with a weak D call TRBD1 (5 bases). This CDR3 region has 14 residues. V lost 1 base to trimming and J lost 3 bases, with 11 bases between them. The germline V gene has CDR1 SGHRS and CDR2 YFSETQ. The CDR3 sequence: CASSLLQGDYEQYF. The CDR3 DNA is TGCGCCAGCAGCTTGCTCCAGGGCGACTACGAGCAGTACTTC.

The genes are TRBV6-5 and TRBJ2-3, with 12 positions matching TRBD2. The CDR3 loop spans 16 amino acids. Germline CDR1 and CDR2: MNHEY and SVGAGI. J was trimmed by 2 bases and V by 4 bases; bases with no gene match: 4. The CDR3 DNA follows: TGTGCCAGCAGTTGGACTAGCGGGGCCCCCACAGATACGCAGTATTTT. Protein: CASSWTSGAPTDTQYF.

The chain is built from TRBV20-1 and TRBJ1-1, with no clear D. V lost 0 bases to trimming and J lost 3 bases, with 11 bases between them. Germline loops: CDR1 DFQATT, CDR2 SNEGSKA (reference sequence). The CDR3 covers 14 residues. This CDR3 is CSARDRRTYTEAFF. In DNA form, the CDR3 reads TGCAGTGCTAGAGATCGTAGGACCTACACTGAAGCTTTCTTT.

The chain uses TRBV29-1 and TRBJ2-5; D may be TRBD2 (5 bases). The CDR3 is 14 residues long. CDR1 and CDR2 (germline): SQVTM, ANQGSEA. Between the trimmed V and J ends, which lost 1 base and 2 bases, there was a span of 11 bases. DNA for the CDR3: TGCAGCGTTGAAGGAGGGCAAAGACAAGAGACCCAGTACTTC. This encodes CSVEGGQRQETQYF.

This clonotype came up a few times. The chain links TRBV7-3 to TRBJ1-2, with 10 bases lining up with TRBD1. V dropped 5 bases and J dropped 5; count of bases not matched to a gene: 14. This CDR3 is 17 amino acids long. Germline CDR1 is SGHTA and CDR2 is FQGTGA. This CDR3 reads CASSETTGTGERYGYTF. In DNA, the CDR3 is TGTGCCAGCAGCGAAACGACCGGGACAGGGGAACGGTATGGCTACACCTTC.

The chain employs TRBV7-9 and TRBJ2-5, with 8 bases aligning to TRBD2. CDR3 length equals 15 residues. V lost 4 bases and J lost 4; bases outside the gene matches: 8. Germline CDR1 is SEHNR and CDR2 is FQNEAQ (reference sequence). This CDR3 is CASSSAGTSRETQYF. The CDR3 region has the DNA TGTGCCAGCAGCTCGGCCGGGACTAGTCGAGAGACCCAGTACTTC.

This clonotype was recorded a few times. CDR3 sequence reads: CASLLTAGYTEAFF. The CDR3 DNA sequence: TGTGCCAGTCTGCTGACAGCCGGCTACACTGAAGCTTTCTTT. The chain is built from TRBV6-1 and TRBJ1-1; D may be TRBD1 (5 bases). CDR3 length: 14 amino acids. V shed 9 bases and J shed 3 bases, with 17 bases lying between them. Looked up from germline, CDR1 is MNHNS and CDR2 is SASEGT.

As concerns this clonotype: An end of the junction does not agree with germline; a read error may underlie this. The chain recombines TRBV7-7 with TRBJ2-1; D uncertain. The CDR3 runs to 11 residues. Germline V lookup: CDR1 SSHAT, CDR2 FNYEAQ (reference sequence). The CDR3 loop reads CASSSCREQFF. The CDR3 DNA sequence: TGTGCTAGCAGCTCCTGCCGTGAGCAGTTCTTC.

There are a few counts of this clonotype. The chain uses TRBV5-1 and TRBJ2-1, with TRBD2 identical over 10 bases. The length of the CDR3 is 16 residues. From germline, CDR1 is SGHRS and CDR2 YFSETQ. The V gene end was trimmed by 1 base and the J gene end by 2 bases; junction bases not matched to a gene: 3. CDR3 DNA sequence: TGCGCCAGCAGCTTGTGGACTAGCGGACCCTACAATGAGCAGTTCTTC. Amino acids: CASSLWTSGPYNEQFF. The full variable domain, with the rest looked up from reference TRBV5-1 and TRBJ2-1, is KAGVTQTPRYLIKTRGQQVTLSCSPISGHRSVSWYQQTPGQGLQFLFEYFSETQRNKGNFPGRFSGRQFSNSRSEMNVSTLELGDSALYLCASSLWTSGPYNEQFFGPGTRLTVL.

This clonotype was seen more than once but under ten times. Written as DNA, the CDR3 is TGTGCCAGCAGCCGTGTGAGGACAGGGCTCTACGAGCAGTACTTC. This translates into CASSRVRTGLYEQYF. This sequence joins TRBV12-3 or TRBV12-4 and TRBJ2-7; 8 bases are a match to TRBD1. CDR3 length: 15 amino acids. V was clipped by 6 bases and J by 3 bases; unmatched bases: 10.

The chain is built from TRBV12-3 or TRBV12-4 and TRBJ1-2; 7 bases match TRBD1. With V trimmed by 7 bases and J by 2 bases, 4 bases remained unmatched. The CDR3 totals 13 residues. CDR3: CASTPGQNYGYTF. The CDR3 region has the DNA TGTGCCAGCACCCCGGGACAGAACTATGGCTACACCTTC.

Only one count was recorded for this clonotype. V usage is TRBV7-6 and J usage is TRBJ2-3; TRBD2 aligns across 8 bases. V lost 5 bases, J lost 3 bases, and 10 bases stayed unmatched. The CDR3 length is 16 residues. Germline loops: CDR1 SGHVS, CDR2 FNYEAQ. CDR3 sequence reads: CASSPGTSGFTDTQYF. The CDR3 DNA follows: TGTGCCAGCAGCCCCGGCACTAGCGGATTTACAGATACGCAGTATTTT.

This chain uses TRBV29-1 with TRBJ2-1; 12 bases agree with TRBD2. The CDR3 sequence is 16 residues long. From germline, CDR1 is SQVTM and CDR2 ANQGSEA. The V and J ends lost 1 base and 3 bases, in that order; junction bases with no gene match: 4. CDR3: CSVEGGGLAGYNEQFF. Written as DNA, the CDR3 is TGCAGCGTTGAAGGGGGGGGACTAGCGGGCTACAATGAGCAGTTCTTC.

The CDR3 sequence is CASSLWTGGAAGANVLTF. CDR3 in DNA: TGCGCCAGCAGCCTTTGGACAGGGGGCGCGGCAGGGGCCAACGTCCTGACTTTC. This rearrangement joins TRBV5-1 to TRBJ2-6; the match to TRBD1 covers 11 bases. Trimming took 4 bases from V and 4 from J; bases not matched to a gene: 10. This CDR3 has 18 amino acids. The germline CDR1 and CDR2 sequences are SGHRS and YFSETQ.

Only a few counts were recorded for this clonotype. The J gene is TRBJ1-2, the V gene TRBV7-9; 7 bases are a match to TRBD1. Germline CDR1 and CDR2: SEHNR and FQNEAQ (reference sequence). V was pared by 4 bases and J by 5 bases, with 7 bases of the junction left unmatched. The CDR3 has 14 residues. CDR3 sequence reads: CASSSAGTEYGYTF. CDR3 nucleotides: TGTGCCAGCAGCTCCGCCGGGACAGAGTATGGCTACACCTTC. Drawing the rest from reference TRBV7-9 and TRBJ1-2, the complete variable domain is DTGVSQNPRHKITKRGQNVTFRCDPISEHNRLYWYRQTLGQGPEFLTYFQNEAQLEKSRLLSDRFSAERPKGSFSTLEIQRTEQGDSAMYLCASSSAGTEYGYTFGSGTRLTVV.

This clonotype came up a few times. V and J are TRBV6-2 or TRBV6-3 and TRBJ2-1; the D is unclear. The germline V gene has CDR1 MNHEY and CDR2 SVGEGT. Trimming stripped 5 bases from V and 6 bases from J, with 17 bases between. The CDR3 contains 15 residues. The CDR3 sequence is CASSETGVASNEQFF. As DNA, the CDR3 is TGTGCCAGCAGTGAGACTGGAGTCGCCAGCAATGAGCAGTTCTTC.

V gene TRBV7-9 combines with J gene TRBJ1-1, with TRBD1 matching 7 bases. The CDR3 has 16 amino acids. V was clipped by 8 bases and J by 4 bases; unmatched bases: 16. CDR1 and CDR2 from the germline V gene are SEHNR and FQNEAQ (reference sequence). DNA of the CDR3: TGTGCCAGCGTTAACAGGGGTGACTCTCCCGGCACTGAAGCTTTCTTT. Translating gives CASVNRGDSPGTEAFF.

The CDR3 here is CASTLRTGSKETQYF. CDR3 in DNA: TGTGCCAGCACCCTTCGAACAGGGAGTAAGGAGACCCAGTACTTC. The chain is built from TRBV7-2 and TRBJ2-7; maybe TRBD1 (6 bases). The better agreement between TRBJ2-5 and the DNA end casts doubt on the J call. CDR1 is SGHTA and CDR2 is FQGNSA in the germline V gene. The CDR3 loop spans 15 amino acids.